The text below deals with one TCR beta chain. The antigen remains undetermined. The tumor samples were collected prior to definitive surgery or chemotherapy. This entry is derived from a study of high-grade serous ovarian cancer treatment subgroups. Germline assignment: CDR1 SGHNT and CDR2 YYREEE (reference sequence). Trimming at V came to 1 base and at J to 6 bases, leaving 5 bases not matched to a gene. This CDR3 has 16 residues. The study's findings and limits: TCR relatedness rose with neoantigen level and trended with mutation load. Different patients shared almost no repertoire; same-patient tumors shared about 0.11 to 0.85.

The protocol was immunoSEQ multiplex PCR, while the TCRdb copy is restricted to in-frame clones and leaves out a portion. The data hold 19,000 or so clones, with roughly four fifths observed a single time. Sequencing was carried out using tumor tissue. This chain links TRBV5-4 with TRBJ1-6; the match to TRBD1 covers 9 bases. This TCR was recovered from a human donor with high-grade serous ovarian cancer. CDR3 nucleotides: TGTGCCAGCAGCTTGCCCCCGGGACAGGGTAATTCACCCCTCCACTTT. It translates to CASSLPPGQGNSPLHF.